Below are 20 T cell receptor beta chains sequenced from a single sample in a study of T cell changes during pregnancy in multiple sclerosis. The data were produced by immunoSEQ multiplex PCR, yet TCRdb's version contains in-frame clones alone and is incomplete. Of fewer than 75,000 clones listed, about 91% are singletons. Sequencing used peripheral blood, obtained in the first trimester of pregnancy. These receptor sequences come from a female donor with multiple sclerosis, enrolled in a pregnancy study.

The V call is TRBV2, the J call TRBJ2-1; D perhaps matches TRBD1 (5 bases). The CDR3 runs 16 residues. V was pared by 6 bases and J by 5 bases, with 20 bases between. Germline lookup yields CDR1 SNHLY and CDR2 FYNNEI. The chain's CDR3 is CASSADDRDINNEQFF. CDR3 coding DNA: TGTGCCAGCAGCGCCGATGACAGAGATATCAACAATGAGCAGTTCTTC.

The chain's CDR3 is CASSSGPSGDTEAFF. The CDR3 region has the DNA TGTGCCAGCAGCTCCGGGCCGTCAGGGGATACTGAAGCTTTCTTT. The rearrangement uses TRBV7-2 and TRBJ1-1; weak D call: TRBD1 (6 bases). This CDR3 region has 15 residues. Germline values: CDR1 SGHTA, CDR2 FQGNSA. The V gene lost 4 bases and the J gene lost 5 bases, with 17 bases spanning the gap.

V gene TRBV10-3 combines with J gene TRBJ2-1; D is possibly TRBD2 (5 bases). This CDR3 contains 17 residues. The germline V and J ends were trimmed by 3 bases and 3 bases, with 18 bases remaining between them. CDR1 and CDR2 from the germline V gene are ENHRY and SYGVKD. Here the CDR3 reads CAISDGRETMNYNEQFF. CDR3 DNA sequence: TGTGCCATCAGTGACGGAAGGGAGACTATGAACTACAATGAGCAGTTCTTC.

The chain has TRBV28 and TRBJ1-1; 9 positions agree with TRBD1. Trimming took 3 bases from V and 1 from J; bases not matched to a gene: 0. CDR1 and CDR2 from the germline V gene are MDHEN and SYDVKM. There are 14 residues in the CDR3. The chain's CDR3 is CASSLDRGNTEAFF. Here the CDR3 DNA reads TGTGCCAGCAGTTTGGACAGGGGGAACACTGAAGCTTTCTTT.

The chain has TRBV7-3 and TRBJ1-2; no definite D call. Germline lookup yields CDR1 SGHTA and CDR2 FQGTGA. V was shortened by 1 base and J by 8 bases, with 11 bases between the two germline ends. The CDR3 totals 13 residues. In nucleotides, the CDR3 is TGTGCCAGCAGCTTAAATTTCGGGATGGGCTACACCTTC. Its protein is CASSLNFGMGYTF.

The J gene is TRBJ2-7, the V gene TRBV1; TRBD1 is the table's D call, not checked against the DNA. TRBV1 is given as a pseudogene. The CDR3 covers 12 residues. The CDR3 loop is CTSSFSSYEQYF. CDR3 sequence (DNA): TGCACCAGCAGCTTCAGCTCCTACGAGCAGTACTTC.

V usage is TRBV5-5 and J usage is TRBJ2-7; tentative D call: TRBD2 (5 bases). Germline V gene sequence: CDR1 SGHKS, CDR2 YYEKEE (reference sequence). V lost 0 bases and J lost 5, with 15 bases in between. This CDR3 region has 15 residues. The CDR3 region has the DNA TGTGCCAGCAGCTTGGTCGGGGATCGGTTTGACGAGCAGTACTTC. It specifies CASSLVGDRFDEQYF.

This clone was picked up one time. The V gene is TRBV7-3, the J gene TRBJ2-3, with a possible D match to TRBD2 (6 bases). CDR1 is SGHTA and CDR2 is FQGTGA in the germline V gene. The CDR3 length is 14 residues. V was trimmed by 5 bases and J by 4 bases, leaving 13 bases between them. CDR3 region: CASSMGTWADTQYF. The CDR3 bases are TGTGCCAGCAGCATGGGGACTTGGGCAGATACGCAGTATTTT.

This chain uses TRBV19 with TRBJ2-5, with a weak D call TRBD1 (6 bases). The V gene lost 5 bases and the J gene lost 14 bases, with 30 bases spanning the gap. CDR1 and CDR2 (germline): LNHDA, SQIVND (reference sequence). The CDR3 loop spans 16 amino acids. In DNA form, the CDR3 reads TGTGCCAGTAGTCCTCGAGGAGGACAGTCAACAAGGCAATTATACTTC. It is translated as CASSPRGGQSTRQLYF.

The chain couples TRBV7-8 to TRBJ1-5; 8 nucleotides line up with TRBD1. With 5 bases clipped from V and 2 bases from J, the junction kept 14 bases outside the gene matches. Germline V gene data show CDR1 as SGHVS and CDR2 as FQNEAQ. There are 18 residues in the CDR3. CDR3 in amino acids: CASSPFFPGGQGNQPQHF. As DNA, the CDR3 is TGTGCCAGCAGCCCATTTTTCCCGGGGGGACAGGGCAATCAGCCCCAGCATTTT. Full variable domain (remainder filled in from reference TRBV7-8 and TRBJ1-5): GAGVSQSPRYKVAKRGQDVALRCDPISGHVSLFWYQQALGQGPEFLTYFQNEAQLDKSGLPSDRFFAERPEGSVSTLKIQRTQQEDSAVYLCASSPFFPGGQGNQPQHFGDGTRLSIL.

The V gene is TRBV5-1, the J gene TRBJ2-3; TRBD1 matches at 8 bases. The V segment lost 4 bases and the J segment 0 bases; nucleotides outside the gene matches: 7. CDR1 SGHRS and CDR2 YFSETQ come from the germline V gene. There are 16 residues in the CDR3. Here the CDR3 DNA reads TGCGCCAGCAGCCTGGACAGGGAACTTAGCACAGATACGCAGTATTTT. It specifies CASSLDRELSTDTQYF.

This chain links TRBV7-9 with TRBJ1-3; D remains ambiguous. From germline, CDR1 is SEHNR and CDR2 FQNEAQ (reference sequence). V was clipped by 5 bases and J by 0 bases, with 8 bases between them. This CDR3 has 14 amino acids. The CDR3 sequence is CASSPDFSGNTIYF. DNA for the CDR3: TGTGCCAGCAGCCCTGACTTCTCTGGAAACACCATATATTTT.

V and J are TRBV25-1 and TRBJ1-2; 8 nucleotides match TRBD1. Germline V gene data show CDR1 as MGHDK and CDR2 as SYGVNS. With 4 bases clipped from V and 8 bases from J, the junction kept 15 bases outside the gene matches. The CDR3 covers 16 residues. The CDR3 DNA reads as TGTGCCAGCAGTGCAGGGACAGGTCGTAATTCGAGGGGCTACACCTTC. Protein product: CASSAGTGRNSRGYTF.

The V gene is TRBV6-5, the J gene TRBJ2-1; perhaps TRBD2 as D (6 bases). Trimming left V 5 bases short and J 9 bases short, with 17 bases between. The length of the CDR3 is 14 residues. In germline, CDR1 is MNHEY, CDR2 SVGAGI. This chain's CDR3 is CASSLALLGGEQFF. CDR3 DNA: TGTGCCAGCAGTCTCGCTCTTTTGGGGGGTGAGCAGTTCTTC.

This chain joins TRBV10-3 and TRBJ2-7; TRBD2 aligns across 10 bases. Germline V gene data show CDR1 as ENHRY and CDR2 as SYGVKD. CDR3 size: 17 residues. V gave up 7 bases and J gave up 2 bases; unmatched junction bases: 14. The CDR3 protein is CAITDLGAGGNTYEQYF. The CDR3 coding sequence is TGTGCCATCACCGATTTGGGAGCGGGAGGGAATACCTACGAGCAGTACTTC.

The rearrangement joins TRBV4-1 to TRBJ1-3; D unresolved. This CDR3 spans 15 amino acids. V was shortened by 10 bases and J by 0 bases, with 16 bases between the two germline ends. CDR1 is MGHRA, CDR2 YSYEKL, per germline. CDR3 DNA sequence: TGCGCCACCGCAGGCAGTACACTCTCTGGAAACACCATATATTTT. Translated, it gives CATAGSTLSGNTIYF.

This chain joins TRBV5-6 and TRBJ1-1, with 7 nucleotides matching TRBD1. CDR1 SGHDT and CDR2 YYEEEE come from the germline V gene. Trimming at V came to 2 bases and at J to 6 bases, leaving 4 bases not matched to a gene. The CDR3 runs 13 residues. The CDR3 sequence: CASSFTGVPEAFF. CDR3 DNA sequence: TGTGCCAGCAGCTTTACAGGGGTTCCTGAAGCTTTCTTT.

The J gene is TRBJ1-1, the V gene TRBV5-1; D gene unclear. V lost 3 bases and J 7 bases, leaving 19 bases between the germline ends. The CDR3 covers 15 residues. The germline gives CDR1 SGHRS, CDR2 YFSETQ. The CDR3 DNA is TGCGCCAGCAGCTCTGCCTCCAACCCGTGGAGTGAAGCTTTCTTT. Amino acids: CASSSASNPWSEAFF.

This clone appeared a few times. This CDR3 reads CASSESGGWTEAFF. The CDR3 DNA follows: TGTGCCAGCAGTGAGTCAGGGGGTTGGACTGAAGCTTTCTTT. The V call is TRBV25-1, the J call TRBJ1-1; TRBD1 matches 7 bases. Germline assignment: CDR1 MGHDK and CDR2 SYGVNS. V shed 3 bases, J shed 5 bases, and the junction held 6 bases outside the gene matches. The CDR3 runs 14 residues.

The CDR3 coding sequence is TGTGCCAGCGTTCAGGCCGCTAACTATGGCTACACCTTC. Its translation is CASVQAANYGYTF. The rearrangement links TRBV6-1 to TRBJ1-2; no firm D call. V was cut by 8 bases and J by 0 bases, with 10 bases left in between. This CDR3 comprises 13 residues. Per the germline V gene, CDR1 is MNHNS and CDR2 is SASEGT.